This entry features one T cell receptor beta chain sequence. Its antigen is unknown. The data originate from a study of T cells in Graves' hyperthyroidism and ophthalmopathy. General study findings and limits: Most clonotypes expanded in the thyroid (above 0.001) were also present in blood. Ophthalmopathy and stable hyperthyroidism were told apart by a 13 V-J model.

Amplification of TCR beta CDR3 regions was performed using RNA transcripts as template. HTBI primers were employed in a first-round RT-PCR of the TCR CDR3. A single record per CDR3 protein comes from TCRdb applying MiXCR to the multiplex PCR reads. This table holds roughly 630,000 distinct CDR3 sequences, 15% to 18% found once. Those patients with uncontrolled infection, other autoimmune disease, pregnancy or lactation were excluded. Clinical symptoms, serum thyroxine and TRAb, thyroid ultrasound and orbital computed tomography were used for the diagnoses. The CDR3 consists of 14 residues. The germline gives CDR1 SGHRS, CDR2 YFSETQ. The J segment lost 7 bases and the V segment lost 2 bases, leaving 7 bases of the junction unmatched.

The rearrangement uses TRBV5-1 and TRBJ2-7; TRBD2 matches at 9 bases. The sequence derives from a woman aged 25 to 39 with Graves' hyperthyroidism. The sequencing input was blood. The CDR3 DNA reads as TGCGCCAGCAGCTTTCTTAGCGGGAGAGATGAGCAGTACTTC. Amino acids: CASSFLSGRDEQYF.